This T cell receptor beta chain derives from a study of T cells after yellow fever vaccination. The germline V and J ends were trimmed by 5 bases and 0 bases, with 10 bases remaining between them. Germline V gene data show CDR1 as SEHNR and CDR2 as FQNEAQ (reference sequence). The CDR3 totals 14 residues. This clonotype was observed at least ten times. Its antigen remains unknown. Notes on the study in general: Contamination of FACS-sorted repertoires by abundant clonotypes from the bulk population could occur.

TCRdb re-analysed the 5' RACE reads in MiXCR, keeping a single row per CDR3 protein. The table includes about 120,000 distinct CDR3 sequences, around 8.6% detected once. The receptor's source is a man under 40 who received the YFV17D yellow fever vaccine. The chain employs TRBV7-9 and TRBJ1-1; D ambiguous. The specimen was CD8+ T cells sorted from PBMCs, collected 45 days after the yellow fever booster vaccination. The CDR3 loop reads CASSVHSMNTEAFF. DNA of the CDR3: TGTGCCAGCAGCGTACACAGTATGAACACTGAAGCTTTCTTT.